The next 19 T cell receptor beta chains were all read from a single sample in a study of a mutant IDH1 vaccine in newly diagnosed glioma (dated by TCRdb to about 2021). In light of the paper, this sample's time point label describes: baseline, week 1 (first vaccination visit). The treatment or condition label on this specimen signifies: pre-vaccination baseline after standard-of-care therapy. Libraries were prepared through the immunoSEQ multiplex PCR assay. TCRdb provides this immuneACCESS table in a form limited to in-frame rearrangements. Some clones are lacking; in checked studies, under half of them reflect an unresolved V gene, and why the rest are absent is not known. This sample is represented by tens of thousands of clones; 83% of them were singletons. The ten largest clones take up around 7% of the sample. This sample comprised PBMCs, obtained from a glioma patient treated with radiotherapy, temozolomide or both. These receptors all stem from a woman aged 50 to 60 with glioma.

V gene TRBV18 combines with J gene TRBJ1-1, with D possibly matching TRBD1 (5 bases). CDR3 length: 14 residues. The germline gives CDR1 KGHSH, CDR2 LQKENI. V lost 6 bases, J lost 4 bases, and 15 bases lay in between. The CDR3: CASSLAGGTTEAFF. As DNA, the CDR3 is TGTGCCAGCTCTCTAGCTGGGGGGACCACTGAAGCTTTCTTT.

The gene calls are TRBV6-6 and TRBJ2-5; 9 positions agree with TRBD2. The CDR3 sequence is 15 residues long. Germline CDR1 is MNHNY and CDR2 is SVGAGI (reference sequence). Trimming removed 7 bases from V and 6 bases from J; junction bases left unmatched: 12. CDR3 nucleotides: TGTGCCAGCACCCCGGGGGCGGGGGGGCGAAAGACCCAGTACTTC. Translated, it gives CASTPGAGGRKTQYF.

This chain joins TRBV4-2 and TRBJ1-2, with D possibly being TRBD1 (6 bases). Germline V gene lookup returns CDR1 LGHNA and CDR2 YNFKEQ. The CDR3 is 14 amino acids. Trimming took off 4 bases at V and 2 bases at J, with 11 bases between the two ends. The CDR3 spells CASSPPTGNYGYTF. DNA of the CDR3: TGTGCCAGCAGCCCCCCTACAGGGAACTATGGCTACACCTTC.

The rearrangement uses TRBV5-1 and TRBJ2-7; 7 nucleotides agree with TRBD1. Trimming cost V 3 bases and J 2 bases; bases outside gene matches: 2. The germline V gene encodes CDR1 SGHRS and CDR2 YFSETQ. CDR3 length equals 13 residues. CDR3 sequence reads: CASSSQGAYEQYF. The DNA of the CDR3 is TGCGCCAGCAGCTCCCAGGGGGCCTACGAGCAGTACTTC.

The chain is built from TRBV6-5 and TRBJ2-7; no clear D. Trimming removed 8 bases at V and 9 bases at J, with 17 bases between. Germline V gene lookup returns CDR1 MNHEY and CDR2 SVGAGI. There are 12 residues in the CDR3. CDR3 sequence reads: CASGRPEDGQYF. The DNA for the CDR3 is TGTGCCAGCGGCCGACCTGAAGATGGGCAGTACTTC.

This clone was found once. The gene calls are TRBV9 and TRBJ2-7; unclear D gene. The V end lost 0 bases, the J end lost 4 bases, and 5 bases lay between the germline ends. The CDR3 length is 12 residues. Germline V gene lookup returns CDR1 SGDLS and CDR2 YYNGEE. The CDR3 sequence is CASSVAVYEQYF. CDR3 coding DNA: TGTGCCAGCAGCGTAGCTGTTTACGAGCAGTACTTC.

This clone was detected a few times. The chain is built from TRBV7-9 and TRBJ2-2; D unclear. The germline V gene has CDR1 SEHNR and CDR2 FQNEAQ (reference sequence). Trimming took off 6 bases at V and 6 bases at J, with 8 bases between the two ends. The CDR3 has 12 amino acids. CDR3 DNA: TGTGCCAGCAGTGGGCAGGCCGGGGAGCTGTTTTTT. Translated: CASSGQAGELFF.

This clone came up a few times. V usage is TRBV6-5 and J usage is TRBJ1-2, with 7 bases aligning to TRBD1. Trimming cost V 7 bases and J 6 bases; bases outside gene matches: 14. Germline loops: CDR1 MNHEY, CDR2 SVGAGI. The CDR3 loop spans 15 amino acids. The CDR3 loop reads CASTSTGTARNGYTF. Here the CDR3 DNA reads TGTGCCAGCACCTCAACCGGGACAGCGAGGAATGGCTACACCTTC.

The gene calls are TRBV11-3 and TRBJ2-3; TRBD1 agrees at 8 bases. Trimming at V came to 5 bases and at J to 6 bases, leaving 10 bases not matched to a gene. The germline V gene encodes CDR1 SGHNT and CDR2 YENEEA. The CDR3 loop spans 15 amino acids. CDR3 nucleotides: TGTGCCAGCAGCCCCGGACAGGGTTCCCAGGATACGCAGTATTTT. Its translation is CASSPGQGSQDTQYF. Complete variable domain (other parts from reference TRBV11-3 and TRBJ2-3): EAGVVQSPRYKIIEKKQPVAFWCNPISGHNTLYWYLQNLGQGPELLIRYENEEAVDDSQLPKDRFSAERLKGVDSTLKIQPAELGDSAVYLCASSPGQGSQDTQYFGPGTRLTVL.

The chain uses TRBV2 and TRBJ2-2; perhaps D is TRBD1 or TRBD2 (6 bases each). Trimming shortened V by 4 bases and J by 2 bases, and 11 bases separated the two germline ends. The germline V gene has CDR1 SNHLY and CDR2 FYNNEI. The CDR3 runs 15 residues. Here the CDR3 reads CASSVEGGNTGELFF. CDR3 bases: TGTGCCAGCAGTGTAGAGGGGGGTAACACCGGGGAGCTGTTTTTT.

The J gene is TRBJ1-4, the V gene TRBV5-8, with D possibly TRBD1 on 5 matching bases. Germline-derived CDR1 and CDR2 are SGHTS and YDEGEE. This CDR3 is 15 amino acids long. The germline V and J ends were trimmed by 0 bases and 5 bases, with 11 bases remaining between them. The CDR3 nucleotides read TGTGCCAGCAGCTTGGCCCAGACAGTGAATGAAAAACTGTTTTTT. Its protein is CASSLAQTVNEKLFF.

The genes are TRBV4-3 and TRBJ2-4, with 7 nucleotides matching TRBD1. Germline CDR1 and CDR2: LGHNA and YSLEER. V shed 8 bases and J 4 bases; nucleotides not matched to a gene: 5. CDR3 size: 13 residues. The CDR3 is CASSWDSKNIQYF. Written as DNA, the CDR3 is TGCGCCAGCTCATGGGACAGTAAAAACATTCAGTACTTC.

The V and J genes are TRBV6-5 and TRBJ1-6; no clear D gene. The CDR3 spans 13 residues. V dropped 5 bases and J dropped 8 bases, with 10 bases sitting between them. Looked up from germline, CDR1 is MNHEY and CDR2 is SVGAGI. DNA for the CDR3: TGTGCCAGCAGTGACCCAGGTTATTCACCCCTCCACTTT. Translating it yields CASSDPGYSPLHF.

V gene TRBV7-9 combines with J gene TRBJ1-4; the match to TRBD1 covers 7 bases. This CDR3 is 15 amino acids long. Trimming removed 5 bases from V and 0 bases from J; junction bases left unmatched: 3. Germline V CDR1 and CDR2: SEHNR, FQNEAQ (reference sequence). The chain's CDR3 is CASSPDRATNEKLFF. As DNA, the CDR3 is TGTGCCAGCAGCCCAGACAGGGCAACTAATGAAAAACTGTTTTTT.

This clone was found a few times. The V call is TRBV6-5, the J call TRBJ1-1, with D hard to call. Germline CDR1 is MNHEY and CDR2 is SVGAGI. The CDR3 runs to 14 residues. Trimming stripped 6 bases from V and 4 bases from J, with 15 bases between. In nucleotides, the CDR3 is TGTGCCAGCAGCCTCTACACCCGAGGCACTGAAGCTTTCTTT. Its translation is CASSLYTRGTEAFF.

This clone was seen more than once but under ten times. The chain employs TRBV19 and TRBJ1-1; TRBD1 might be the D (6 bases). The CDR3 length is 15 residues. Trimming pared 1 base from V and 3 bases from J, leaving 12 bases between. Germline loops: CDR1 LNHDA, CDR2 SQIVND (reference sequence). The CDR3 loop reads CASSIGGGAYTEAFF. CDR3 DNA sequence: TGTGCCAGTAGTATAGGAGGGGGGGCCTACACTGAAGCTTTCTTT.

The J gene is TRBJ2-5, the V gene TRBV4-1; D is perhaps TRBD1 (8 bases). The V gene lost 1 base and the J gene lost 5 bases, with 14 bases spanning the gap. This CDR3 region has 15 residues. Germline CDR1 MGHRA, CDR2 YSYEKL. The CDR3 is CASSQGNRGGETQYF. In DNA, the CDR3 is TGCGCCAGCAGCCAAGGGAACAGGGGGGGCGAGACCCAGTACTTC.

CDR3 nucleotide sequence: TGTGCCAGCAGCCCCCGGACAGGCGGAGGAAATGAAGCTTTCTTT. This sequence encodes CASSPRTGGGNEAFF. The V and J genes are TRBV7-2 and TRBJ1-1, with TRBD1 identical over 7 bases. Germline CDR1 reads SGHTA; CDR2 reads FQGNSA. This CDR3 comprises 15 residues. V dropped 5 bases and J dropped 7; count of bases not matched to a gene: 13.

The chain employs TRBV2 and TRBJ2-7, with no clear D. V was pared by 2 bases and J by 7 bases, with 6 bases between. The CDR3 sequence is 11 residues long. Germline V gives CDR1 SNHLY, CDR2 FYNNEI. The CDR3 sequence: CASSEWVEQYF. In DNA form, the CDR3 reads TGTGCCAGCAGTGAATGGGTAGAGCAGTACTTC.